This T cell receptor (beta chain) was sequenced in a study of vaccination effects on CD4 cells after COVID-19. Study-level background: The participants, recipients of two vaccine doses, got either BNT162b2 or mRNA-1273. General observations from the study: Clones induced by infection and by vaccine showed marked clonal contraction late after vaccination.

At the end of around 11 days of culture, CD4+ T cells were isolated. Prior SARS-CoV-2 infection was absent in the vaccine recipients, as shown by negative nucleocapsid antibodies. The assay was immunoSEQ multiplex PCR, and TCRdb's table has in-frame clones only and misses some. The sample lists about 50,000 clones, roughly 80% occurring once. The CDR3 has 14 residues. V lost 4 bases and J 0 bases, leaving 10 bases between the germline ends. Germline CDR1 reads SGHRS; CDR2 reads YFSETQ. With respect to this clone: No antigen is known for it.

The sample here was CD4+ T cells from PBMCs cultured without peptide, taken before COVID-19 vaccination. This TCR was sampled from a human donor who received a COVID-19 vaccine. The V call is TRBV5-1, the J call TRBJ2-5, with D maybe TRBD1 (5 bases). This CDR3 is CASSVQGNQETQYF. The CDR3 region has the DNA TGCGCCAGCAGCGTTCAGGGAAACCAAGAGACCCAGTACTTC. The complete variable domain, with remaining parts taken from reference TRBV5-1 and TRBJ2-5, reads KAGVTQTPRYLIKTRGQQVTLSCSPISGHRSVSWYQQTPGQGLQFLFEYFSETQRNKGNFPGRFSGRQFSNSRSEMNVSTLELGDSALYLCASSVQGNQETQYFGPGTRLLVL.